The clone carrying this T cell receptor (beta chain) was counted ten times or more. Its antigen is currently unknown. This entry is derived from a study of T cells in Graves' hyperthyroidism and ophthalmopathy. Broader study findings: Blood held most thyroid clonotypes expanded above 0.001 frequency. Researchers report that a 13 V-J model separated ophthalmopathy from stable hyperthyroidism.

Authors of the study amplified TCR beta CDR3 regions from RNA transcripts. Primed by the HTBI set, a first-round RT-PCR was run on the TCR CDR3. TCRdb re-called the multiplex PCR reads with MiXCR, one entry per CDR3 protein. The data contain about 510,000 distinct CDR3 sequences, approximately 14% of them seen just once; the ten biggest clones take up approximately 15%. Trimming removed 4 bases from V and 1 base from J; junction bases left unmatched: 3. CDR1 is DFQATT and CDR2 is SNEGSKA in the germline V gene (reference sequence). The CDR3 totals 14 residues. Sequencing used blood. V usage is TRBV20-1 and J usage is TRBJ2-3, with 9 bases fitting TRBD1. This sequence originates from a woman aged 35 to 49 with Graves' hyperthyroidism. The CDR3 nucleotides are TGCAGTGCTAAGGACAGGGGACGCACAGATACGCAGTATTTT. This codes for CSAKDRGRTDTQYF.